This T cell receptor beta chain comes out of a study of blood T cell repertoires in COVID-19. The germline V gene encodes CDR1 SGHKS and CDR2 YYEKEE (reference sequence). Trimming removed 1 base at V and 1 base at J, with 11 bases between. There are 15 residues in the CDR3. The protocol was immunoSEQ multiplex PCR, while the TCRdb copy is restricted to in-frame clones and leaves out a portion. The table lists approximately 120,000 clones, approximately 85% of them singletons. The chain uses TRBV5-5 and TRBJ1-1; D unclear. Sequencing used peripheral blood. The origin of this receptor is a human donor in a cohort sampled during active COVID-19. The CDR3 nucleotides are TGTGCCAGCAGCTTGAATAGTGGTAAGAACACTGAAGCTTTCTTT. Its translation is CASSLNSGKNTEAFF.